What follows are 6 T cell receptor beta chains derived from one specimen sequenced in a study of identical twins (TCRdb year 2016). The library was produced with 5' RACE. This sample was sequenced with an Illumina HiSeq 2000. The public reads were quality trimmed at Q25 with fastp and then assembled into clones with MiXCR by TCRdb, keeping productive beta chains. Rows merge per CDR3 protein into single entries with the most common DNA and genes. The sample yields around 160,000 distinct CDR3 sequences; under 4.5% were counted once. More than 7% of the sample belongs to the ten largest clones. The sequencing sample was made of memory T cells sorted from blood. The cell subset or site label of this sample denotes: CD45RO+ enriched T cells. The receptors come from a man between 18 and 29 years old in good health.

This clonotype was observed many times. This chain connects TRBV6-1 to TRBJ2-2, with D unresolved. The CDR3 contains 13 residues. CDR1 MNHNS and CDR2 SASEGT come from the germline V gene. Trimming shortened V by 7 bases and J by 0 bases, and 6 bases separated the two germline ends. The CDR3 spells CASNGANTGELFF. CDR3 DNA: TGTGCCAGCAATGGAGCGAACACCGGGGAGCTGTTTTTT.

There are many counts of this clonotype. The chain combines TRBV5-5 with TRBJ2-1; no clear D. Per germline, CDR1 SGHKS and CDR2 YYEKEE (reference sequence). This CDR3 region has 14 residues. V was shortened by 0 bases and J by 6 bases, with 10 bases between the two germline ends. The CDR3 sequence is CASSLGPSANEQFF. Here the CDR3 DNA reads TGTGCCAGCAGCTTGGGTCCGTCGGCCAATGAGCAGTTCTTC. Looking up the rest from reference TRBV5-5 and TRBJ2-1 gives the full variable domain: DAGVTQSPTHLIKTRGQQVTLRCSPISGHKSVSWYQQVLGQGPQFIFQYYEKEERGRGNFPDRFSARQFPNYSSELNVNALLLGDSALYLCASSLGPSANEQFFGPGTRLTVL.

This clonotype was picked up a small number of times. The rearrangement uses TRBV19 and TRBJ1-5; D possibly corresponds to TRBD1 (5 bases). Germline V gives CDR1 LNHDA, CDR2 SQIVND (reference sequence). V shed 3 bases and J shed 7 bases, with 19 bases lying between them. The CDR3 sequence is 16 residues long. The CDR3 protein is CASSILGGGDWQPQHF. DNA of the CDR3: TGTGCCAGTAGTATCCTCGGGGGAGGGGATTGGCAGCCCCAGCATTTT.

This clonotype was counted many times. The genes are TRBV29-1 and TRBJ2-3; no firm D call. Germline lookup yields CDR1 SQVTM and CDR2 ANQGSEA. The CDR3 extends over 14 amino acids. The V end lost 6 bases, the J end lost 4 bases, and 17 bases lay between the germline ends. The CDR3 sequence is CSVPLGNHPDTQYF. The DNA of the CDR3 is TGCAGCGTCCCCCTCGGAAATCACCCAGATACGCAGTATTTT.

This clonotype was detected many times. The chain joins TRBV4-1 to TRBJ2-3; tentative D call: TRBD2 (5 bases). CDR1 is MGHRA and CDR2 is YSYEKL in the germline V gene. V was shortened by 7 bases and J by 0 bases, with 8 bases between the two germline ends. The CDR3 runs to 13 residues. DNA for the CDR3: TGCGCCAGCAAGAGGGTGAGCACAGATACGCAGTATTTT. It codes for CASKRVSTDTQYF.

This clonotype came up many times. V is TRBV7-2 and J is TRBJ2-7, with TRBD2 identical over 8 bases. Per the germline V gene, CDR1 is SGHTA and CDR2 is FQGNSA. This CDR3 has 14 residues. The J segment lost 3 bases and the V segment lost 5 bases, leaving 6 bases of the junction unmatched. The CDR3 sequence is CASSLLADVYEQYF. The CDR3 DNA follows: TGTGCCAGCAGCCTACTAGCGGACGTCTACGAGCAGTACTTC.